This T cell receptor beta chain originates from a study of T cell responses to AZD1222 COVID-19 vaccine. Turning to this clone: Its cognate antigen is unknown.

Overall study findings and caveats: CD4 TCRs associated with vaccination spanned spike, dominating at 160-218 and 743-854. Possibly, clonal diversity was underestimated; donors were largely white British and included more females.

The repertoire was sequenced with immunoSEQ multiplex PCR; TCRdb's copy has only in-frame clones and lacks some. The table records 80,000 to 130,000 clones, around nine tenths of them present only once. Trimming cost V 8 bases and J 0 bases, with 7 bases left between them. CDR3 length: 11 amino acids. The germline V gene encodes CDR1 DFQATT and CDR2 SNEGSKA (reference sequence). Sample: peripheral blood, taken on day 0 of AZD1222 vaccination. The clonotype comes from an adult in good health. The chain has TRBV20-1 and TRBJ1-2; D is uncertain. In nucleotides, the CDR3 is TGCAGTACGGTCTCTAACTATGGCTACACCTTC. Translation: CSTVSNYGYTF.